These 18 T cell receptor beta chains were sequenced from one sample in a study of T cell clonality in common variable immunodeficiency. Findings of the study overall: Reportedly, TCR beta sequences from common variable immunodeficiency showed fewer deletions and N-nucleotide insertions.

Their antigen targets remain unknown. Some clones are missing from TCRdb's copy, which holds only in-frame ones; the method was immunoSEQ multiplex PCR. Reported are around 16,000 clones; the ten largest clones contain approximately 5%. The material sequenced was peripheral blood mononuclear cells. Receptor source: a human donor with common variable immunodeficiency.

Of note for this clone: The read gets to within 3 residues of the CDR3 end, and the germline J gene fills in the rest. The chain combines TRBV28 with TRBJ1-1; 7 positions match TRBD1. The CDR3 is 14 amino acids. CDR1 and CDR2 (germline): MDHEN, SYDVKM. The part of the CDR3 DNA that was read is TGTGCCAGCAGTTCGGGACAGACGAGGGAGAAG. Residues: CASSSGQTREK. The entire CDR3 is CASSSGQTREKAFF. Drawing the rest from reference TRBV28 and TRBJ1-1, the complete variable domain is DVKVTQSSRYLVKRTGEKVFLECVQDMDHENMFWYRQDPGLGLRLIYFSYDVKMKEKGDIPEGYSVSREKKERFSLILESASTNQTSMYLCASSSGQTREKAFFGQGTRLTVV.

A word on this clone: The read gets to within 3 residues of the CDR3 end, and the germline J gene fills in the rest. The genes are TRBV20-1 and TRBJ2-1, with a tentative D call TRBD2 (6 bases). The CDR3 sequence is 16 residues long. Per the germline V gene, CDR1 is DFQATT and CDR2 is SNEGSKA (reference sequence). V was pared by 6 bases and J by 1 base, with 19 bases between. This CDR3 reads CSAPQGTGGSYNEQFF. The part of the CDR3 DNA that was read is TGCAGTGCCCCTCAAGGGACCGGGGGTTCCTACAATGAG.

Worth noting for this clone: The read falls 3 residues short of the CDR3 end, and the missing part is taken from the germline J gene. The genes are TRBV20-1 and TRBJ2-3, with TRBD1 identical over 7 bases. CDR3 length: 15 residues. Germline lookup yields CDR1 DFQATT and CDR2 SNEGSKA (reference sequence). Germline trimming cut 3 bases from V and 8 bases from J; bases unmatched to any gene: 14. The DNA read from the CDR3 is TGCAGTGCTAGCTTGATCGACAGGGTTCAAGGTACG. Protein sequence: CSASLIDRVQGT. The whole CDR3 sequence is CSASLIDRVQGTQYF.

To note about this clone: The missing CDR3 end, 3 residues past where the read stops, is filled in from the germline J gene. The chain combines TRBV28 with TRBJ2-7; 8 bases are shared with TRBD2. Trimming removed 1 base from V and 6 bases from J; junction bases left unmatched: 8. The CDR3 is 15 amino acids. Germline CDR1 MDHEN, CDR2 SYDVKM. Partial CDR3 DNA: TGTGCCAGCAGTTTATCTCAGCGGGAGCTCTCCGAG. Translation: CASSLSQRELSE. The complete CDR3 reads CASSLSQRELSEQYF.

Regarding this clone: Read data end 3 residues before the CDR3 end; the end is taken from the germline J gene. The J gene is TRBJ2-7, the V gene TRBV19, with 9 bases lining up with TRBD2. J gave up 2 bases and V 6 bases, and 5 bases lay outside the gene matches. The CDR3 runs 14 residues. From germline, CDR1 is LNHDA and CDR2 SQIVND (reference sequence). The CDR3 protein is CASRASGKTYEQYF. The sequenced part of the CDR3 DNA is TGTGCCAGTAGGGCTAGCGGGAAAACCTACGAG.

In the case of this clone: The read ends 3 residues early relative to the CDR3; the germline J gene fills the gap. The genes are TRBV11-2 and TRBJ2-7; D is perhaps TRBD1 (6 bases). Trimming pared 5 bases from V and 0 bases from J, leaving 14 bases between. CDR1 and CDR2 (germline): SGHAT, FQNNGV. This CDR3 spans 15 amino acids. CDR3 residues: CASSVRDTYSYEQYF. Partial CDR3 DNA: TGTGCCAGCAGCGTCCGGGACACCTACTCCTACGAG.

With regard to this clone: The read is 3 residues too short to cover the CDR3 end, so that end is filled in from the germline J gene. The V gene is TRBV5-6, the J gene TRBJ2-5; possibly TRBD1 for D (5 bases). V dropped 2 bases and J dropped 5 bases, with 10 bases sitting between them. The CDR3 runs 13 residues. CDR1 is SGHDT and CDR2 is YYEEEE in the germline V gene. The DNA read from the CDR3 is TGTGCCAGCAGCTTTAGGGGTGCGGAGACC. This gives the protein CASSFRGAET. In full, the CDR3 is CASSFRGAETQYF.

As for this clone: The CDR3 end falls 3 residues outside the read, so it is completed with the germline J gene. The rearrangement joins TRBV10-3 to TRBJ2-7; the D gene is possibly TRBD2 (5 bases). This CDR3 has 15 amino acids. From germline, CDR1 is ENHRY and CDR2 SYGVKD. V dropped 3 bases and J dropped 2 bases, with 14 bases sitting between them. The sequenced part of the CDR3 DNA is TGTGCCATCAGTGACCTAAGCGGACCCGCCTACGAG. The encoded protein is CAISDLSGPAYE. The full CDR3 sequence reads CAISDLSGPAYEQYF.

CDR3 DNA (partial): TGCGCCAGCAGCCAAGATGACGGGGGGCGTAAGACC. Protein: CASSQDDGGRKT. The whole CDR3 sequence is CASSQDDGGRKTQYF. The chain has TRBV4-1 and TRBJ2-5, with D maybe TRBD2 (7 bases). The missing CDR3 end, 3 residues past where the read stops, is filled in from the germline J gene. V was trimmed by 0 bases and J by 6 bases, leaving 14 bases between them. The CDR3 sequence is 15 residues long. CDR1 is MGHRA, CDR2 YSYEKL, per germline.

With regard to this clone: The missing CDR3 end, 3 residues past where the read stops, is filled in from the germline J gene. This rearrangement joins TRBV5-1 to TRBJ2-3, with unresolved D. The CDR3 covers 12 residues. Germline V CDR1 and CDR2: SGHRS, YFSETQ. Trimming took off 4 bases at V and 4 bases at J, with 7 bases between the two ends. CDR3 sequence reads: CASSKTADTQYF. The sequenced part of the CDR3 DNA is TGCGCCAGCAGCAAAACTGCAGATACG.

In the case of this clone: The CDR3 end lies 3 residues beyond the end of the read and is filled in from the germline J gene. The rearrangement joins TRBV5-5 to TRBJ2-5; TRBD1 agrees at 7 bases. With V trimmed by 4 bases and J by 2 bases, 5 bases remained unmatched. Germline V gene sequence: CDR1 SGHKS, CDR2 YYEKEE (reference sequence). The CDR3 runs to 14 residues. The covered CDR3 bases are TGTGCCAGCAGCCCTCCACAGGGGCAAGAGACC. Translation: CASSPPQGQET. The whole CDR3 region reads CASSPPQGQETQYF.

Comment on this clone: The DNA ends 3 residues before the CDR3 does, and the rest of the CDR3 is filled in from the germline J gene. The chain couples TRBV2 to TRBJ2-5; possible D gene TRBD2, 6 bases. The CDR3 loop spans 15 amino acids. The germline gives CDR1 SNHLY, CDR2 FYNNEI. Between the trimmed V and J ends, which lost 1 base and 5 bases, there was a span of 14 bases. The CDR3 protein is CASSEGRRDLETQYF. CDR3 DNA, as far as it was read: TGTGCCAGCAGTGAAGGCCGCAGGGACTTGGAGACC.

On this clone itself: The read terminates 3 residues before the CDR3 end, so the remaining end is supplied by the germline J gene. The rearrangement joins TRBV20-1 to TRBJ2-1, with TRBD2 matching over 10 bases. V shed 1 base and J 0 bases; nucleotides not matched to a gene: 6. This CDR3 is built from 17 residues. The germline CDR1 and CDR2 sequences are DFQATT and SNEGSKA (reference sequence). The sequenced CDR3 bases are TGCAGTGCTAGAGTGGCTAGCGGGAGCACCTCCTACAATGAG. Protein product: CSARVASGSTSYNE. The whole CDR3 sequence is CSARVASGSTSYNEQFF.

To note about this clone: The missing CDR3 end, 3 residues past where the read stops, is filled in from the germline J gene. V is TRBV9 and J is TRBJ2-1; 9 nucleotides agree with TRBD1. Trimming removed 0 bases from V and 7 bases from J; junction bases left unmatched: 8. This CDR3 region has 16 residues. Germline V gives CDR1 SGDLS, CDR2 YYNGEE. The covered CDR3 bases are TGTGCCAGCAGCGTAGCCTACAGGGGGCTGGGGAATGAG. Its protein is CASSVAYRGLGNE. The entire CDR3 is CASSVAYRGLGNEQFF.

In the case of this clone: Sequencing ends 3 residues short of the CDR3 end; the germline J gene provides the rest. The chain joins TRBV2 to TRBJ2-7; no clear D gene. The CDR3 has 14 residues. Germline V lookup: CDR1 SNHLY, CDR2 FYNNEI. The V end lost 4 bases, the J end lost 0 bases, and 10 bases lay between the germline ends. Incomplete CDR3 DNA: TGTGCCAGCAGTGGATCAGTACGCTCCTACGAG. Residues: CASSGSVRSYE. The CDR3 in full is CASSGSVRSYEQYF.

About this clone: The read finishes 3 residues shy of the CDR3 end, and the germline J gene is used to complete it. This chain joins TRBV6-2 or TRBV6-3 and TRBJ2-7; 11 positions agree with TRBD2. CDR3 size: 15 residues. V gave up 5 bases and J gave up 0 bases; unmatched junction bases: 3. Germline V lookup: CDR1 MNHEY, CDR2 SVGEGT. Incomplete CDR3 DNA: TGTGCCAGCAGTCCACTAGCGGGGGACTCCTACGAG. Amino acids: CASSPLAGDSYE. The full CDR3 protein reads CASSPLAGDSYEQYF.

Comment on this clone: Read coverage stops 3 residues before the CDR3 terminus; the germline J gene supplies the remainder. The V call is TRBV15, the J call TRBJ2-5, with D unresolved. Trimming took off 0 bases at V and 7 bases at J, with 12 bases between the two ends. CDR3 length: 14 residues. From germline, CDR1 is LNHNV and CDR2 YYDKDF (reference sequence). The part of the CDR3 DNA that was read is TGTGCCACCAGCAGAGAGCGGAACGTTGGGACC. Its protein is CATSRERNVGT. The CDR3 as a whole reads CATSRERNVGTQYF. The variable domain in full, completed from reference TRBV15 and TRBJ2-5, reads DAMVIQNPRYQVTQFGKPVTLSCSQTLNHNVMYWYQQKSSQAPKLLFHYYDKDFNNEADTPDNFQSRRPNTSFCFLDIRSPGLGDTAMYLCATSRERNVGTQYFGPGTRLLVL.

Regarding this clone: Read coverage stops 3 residues before the CDR3 terminus; the germline J gene supplies the remainder. This chain uses TRBV9 with TRBJ2-7; no reliable D call. CDR3 length: 14 residues. Trimming stripped 3 bases from V and 2 bases from J, with 12 bases between. Germline V CDR1 and CDR2: SGDLS, YYNGEE. CDR3: CASSATLGPYEQYF. CDR3 bases read: TGTGCCAGCAGCGCCACCCTCGGTCCCTACGAG.